This TCR beta chain was obtained from a study of beta chain features in type 1 diabetes. V gave up 6 bases and J gave up 8 bases, with 13 bases separating them. The CDR3 runs 13 residues. Germline CDR1 is MNHEY and CDR2 is SVGAGI. Reverse transcription of all isolated RNA meant that expressed TCRB transcripts were sequenced. TCRdb's copy holds only in-frame clones and misses some; the assay was immunoSEQ multiplex PCR. Of around 350,000 clones listed, roughly 12% are singletons. Sequenced: naive CD4+ T cells from blood. This rearrangement joins TRBV6-5 to TRBJ1-4; D is ambiguous. The TCR originated in a man between 18 and 29 years old in good health. CDR3 coding DNA: TGTGCCAGCAGCGGAGGGTTGGGGGAAAAACTGTTTTTT. Protein product: CASSGGLGEKLFF.